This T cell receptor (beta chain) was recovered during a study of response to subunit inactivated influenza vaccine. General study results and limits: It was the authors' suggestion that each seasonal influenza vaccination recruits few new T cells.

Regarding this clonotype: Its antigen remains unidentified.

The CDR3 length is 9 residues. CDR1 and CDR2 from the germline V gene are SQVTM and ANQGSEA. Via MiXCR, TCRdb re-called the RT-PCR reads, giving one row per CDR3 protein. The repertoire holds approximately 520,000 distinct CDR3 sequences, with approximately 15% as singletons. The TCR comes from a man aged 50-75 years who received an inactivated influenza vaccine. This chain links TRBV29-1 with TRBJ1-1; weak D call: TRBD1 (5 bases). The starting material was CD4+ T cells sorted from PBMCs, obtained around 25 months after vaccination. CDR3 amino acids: CSSGTPAFF. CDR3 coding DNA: TGCAGTTCAGGGACCCCAGCTTTCTTT.